This passage covers 26 T cell receptor beta chains from one sample sequenced in a study of blood T cell repertoires in COVID-19. Sequencing used immunoSEQ multiplex PCR; TCRdb keeps in-frame clones, though not all of them. The sample includes around 260,000 clones, about 88% of them seen just once. Sequencing input: peripheral blood. These TCRs come from a man aged 25-45 years with active or convalescent COVID-19.

The chain recombines TRBV5-1 with TRBJ2-7; D is undetermined. CDR1 SGHRS and CDR2 YFSETQ come from the germline V gene. This CDR3 comprises 11 residues. V was trimmed by 2 bases and J by 7 bases, leaving 7 bases between them. Here the CDR3 DNA reads TGCGCCAGCAGCTTCGCGAGGGAGCAGTACTTC. Translating it yields CASSFAREQYF. Variable domain in full (rest from reference TRBV5-1 and TRBJ2-7): KAGVTQTPRYLIKTRGQQVTLSCSPISGHRSVSWYQQTPGQGLQFLFEYFSETQRNKGNFPGRFSGRQFSNSRSEMNVSTLELGDSALYLCASSFAREQYFGPGTRLTVT.

The rearrangement uses TRBV27 and TRBJ1-1, with D uncertain. Germline values: CDR1 MNHEY, CDR2 SMNVEV (reference sequence). Trimming took off 6 bases at V and 0 bases at J, with 17 bases between the two ends. The CDR3 is made up of 16 amino acids. This CDR3 is CASSRGGSLMNTEAFF. The CDR3 DNA reads TGTGCCAGCAGCCGAGGAGGCAGTCTCATGAACACTGAAGCTTTCTTT.

This clone has just a few counts. V and J are TRBV30 and TRBJ1-6; possible D gene TRBD1, 5 bases. Trimming pared 2 bases from V and 6 bases from J, leaving 8 bases between. The CDR3 consists of 13 residues. The V gene's germline CDR1 is GTSNPN and CDR2 SVGIG (reference sequence). The DNA of the CDR3 is TGTGCCTGGAGTTCCCAGGGTAATTCACCCCTCCACTTT. Protein sequence: CAWSSQGNSPLHF.

The DNA for the CDR3 is TGTGCCAGTACCCCCGGGGGGGGACAGGGCCTCTACGAGCAGTACTTC. Protein product: CASTPGGGQGLYEQYF. This rearrangement joins TRBV19 to TRBJ2-7, with a weak D call TRBD1 (9 bases). This CDR3 is built from 16 residues. The V and J ends lost 7 bases and 3 bases respectively, with 22 bases between them. Germline V lookup: CDR1 LNHDA, CDR2 SQIVND (reference sequence).

This clone was found many times. This rearrangement joins TRBV27 to TRBJ1-6, with a tentative D call TRBD1 (6 bases). The germline CDR1 and CDR2 sequences are MNHEY and SMNVEV (reference sequence). V was trimmed by 7 bases and J by 8 bases, leaving 15 bases between them. The CDR3 is 14 residues long. CDR3 sequence reads: CASKTGHGDSPLHF. CDR3 DNA: TGTGCCAGCAAGACGGGACACGGGGATTCACCCCTCCACTTT.

V gene TRBV7-2 combines with J gene TRBJ1-3; D uncertain. The CDR3 runs to 14 residues. Germline V gives CDR1 SGHTA, CDR2 FQGNSA. V lost 4 bases and J 7 bases, leaving 14 bases between the germline ends. The CDR3 is CASSSRASGNTIYF. In nucleotides, the CDR3 is TGTGCCAGCAGCTCGAGGGCATCGGGGAACACCATATATTTT.

This rearrangement joins TRBV19 to TRBJ2-7; D may be TRBD1 (5 bases). CDR1 is LNHDA, CDR2 SQIVND, per germline (reference sequence). Trimming stripped 5 bases from V and 3 bases from J, with 11 bases between. This CDR3 comprises 13 residues. This CDR3 is CASSALDSYEQYF. CDR3 sequence (DNA): TGTGCCAGTAGTGCCCTCGACAGCTACGAGCAGTACTTC.

The chain has TRBV4-3 and TRBJ1-1; D is unclear. The CDR3 extends over 14 amino acids. The ends were cut back, 0 bases at V and 7 bases at J, with 12 bases in the middle. Germline CDR1 is LGHNA and CDR2 is YSLEER. CDR3 amino acids: CASSQDNSVNEAFF. CDR3 coding DNA: TGCGCCAGCAGCCAAGATAATTCAGTTAATGAAGCTTTCTTT.

The V gene is TRBV5-1, the J gene TRBJ1-1; no reliable D call. In germline, CDR1 is SGHRS, CDR2 YFSETQ. The CDR3 has 13 residues. V dropped 1 base and J dropped 3 bases, with 7 bases sitting between them. The CDR3 loop reads CASSLSQDTEAFF. The CDR3 bases are TGCGCCAGCAGCTTGTCGCAGGACACTGAAGCTTTCTTT.

The gene calls are TRBV18 and TRBJ1-1, with 7 bases fitting TRBD1. The CDR3 covers 15 residues. The trim removed 3 bases at V and 0 bases at J, leaving 4 bases unmatched. Germline CDR1 and CDR2: KGHSH and LQKENI. As DNA, the CDR3 is TGTGCCAGCTCACCGGTGGGACAGTTGAACACTGAAGCTTTCTTT. It is translated as CASSPVGQLNTEAFF.

The chain links TRBV10-3 to TRBJ2-1, with 8 nucleotides matching TRBD2. V lost 0 bases, J lost 7 bases, and 11 bases stayed unmatched. Per germline, CDR1 ENHRY and CDR2 SYGVKD. This CDR3 comprises 17 residues. CDR3 sequence reads: CAISESPGGGGWNEQFF. DNA of the CDR3: TGTGCCATCAGTGAGTCACCCGGGGGCGGGGGGTGGAATGAGCAGTTCTTC.

The chain couples TRBV19 to TRBJ2-2; the D gene is possibly TRBD1 (5 bases). Looked up from germline, CDR1 is LNHDA and CDR2 is SQIVND (reference sequence). V lost 5 bases to trimming and J lost 8 bases, with 21 bases between them. This CDR3 is 16 amino acids long. CDR3 in amino acids: CASSSGQDQRRGELFF. CDR3 sequence (DNA): TGTGCCAGTAGTTCAGGACAAGACCAAAGACGGGGGGAGCTGTTTTTT.

The V and J genes are TRBV5-5 and TRBJ1-2, with D uncertain. Germline CDR1 SGHKS, CDR2 YYEKEE (reference sequence). The CDR3 totals 14 residues. Trimming removed 1 base at V and 3 bases at J, with 10 bases between. The CDR3 sequence is CASSLPDFYYGYTF. As DNA, the CDR3 is TGTGCCAGCAGCTTGCCAGACTTCTACTATGGCTACACCTTC.

This clone has just one count. This chain uses TRBV2 with TRBJ2-1; no clear D. There are 15 residues in the CDR3. The germline V gene has CDR1 SNHLY and CDR2 FYNNEI. Trimming shortened V by 3 bases and J by 0 bases, and 9 bases separated the two germline ends. The CDR3 region is CASSDTFSSYNEQFF. DNA of the CDR3: TGTGCCAGCAGTGACACCTTTAGCTCCTACAATGAGCAGTTCTTC. The whole variable domain, filled in from reference TRBV2 and TRBJ2-1, reads EPEVTQTPSHQVTQMGQEVILRCVPISNHLYFYWYRQILGQKVEFLVSFYNNEISEKSEIFDDQFSVERPDGSNFTLKIRSTKLEDSAMYFCASSDTFSSYNEQFFGPGTRLTVL.

The chain carries TRBV30 and TRBJ2-1, with 7 bases that match TRBD1. From germline, CDR1 is GTSNPN and CDR2 SVGIG (reference sequence). V lost 1 base and J lost 4; bases outside the gene matches: 16. The CDR3 totals 18 residues. CDR3 DNA: TGTGCCTGGAGTGCTCTTGGAACAGGGGCCCCTCTATACAATGAGCAGTTCTTC. Residues: CAWSALGTGAPLYNEQFF.

The chain joins TRBV9 to TRBJ2-3; D may be TRBD1 (5 bases). The germline V gene encodes CDR1 SGDLS and CDR2 YYNGEE. The CDR3 spans 15 residues. Trimming left V 0 bases short and J 3 bases short, with 11 bases between. This chain's CDR3 is CASSVAPGPTDTQYF. The DNA for the CDR3 is TGTGCCAGCAGCGTAGCTCCAGGGCCTACAGATACGCAGTATTTT. Together with reference TRBV9 and TRBJ2-3, the CDR3 gives the full variable domain: DSGVTQTPKHLITATGQRVTLRCSPRSGDLSVYWYQQSLDQGLQFLIQYYNGEERAKGNILERFSAQQFPDLHSELNLSSLELGDSALYFCASSVAPGPTDTQYFGPGTRLTVL.

V is TRBV6-6 and J is TRBJ1-2, with 7 bases lining up with TRBD1. Germline CDR1 MNHNY, CDR2 SVGAGI (reference sequence). Trimming at V came to 4 bases and at J to 4 bases, leaving 9 bases not matched to a gene. The CDR3 spans 15 residues. CDR3 nucleotides: TGTGCCAGCAGTTCCCGACAGGGTAGTACCTATGGCTACACCTTC. It encodes CASSSRQGSTYGYTF.

This chain uses TRBV3-1 (or the pseudogene TRBV3-2) with TRBJ2-7; 7 bases are shared with TRBD1. This CDR3 spans 14 amino acids. Germline V gives CDR1 LGHDT, CDR2 YNNKEL (reference sequence). Trimming took 2 bases from V and 6 from J; bases not matched to a gene: 7. CDR3 residues: CASSQMTGSGEQYF. The CDR3 coding sequence is TGTGCCAGCAGCCAAATGACAGGGTCGGGCGAGCAGTACTTC.

The chain employs TRBV7-8 and TRBJ2-2; D possibly corresponds to TRBD1 (5 bases). There are 16 residues in the CDR3. Trimming took off 4 bases at V and 1 base at J, with 13 bases between the two ends. Germline lookup yields CDR1 SGHVS and CDR2 FQNEAQ. The CDR3 coding sequence is TGTGCCAGCAGCTATCGACAGCTTAAGAACACCGGGGAGCTGTTTTTT. Protein: CASSYRQLKNTGELFF.

The rearrangement uses TRBV7-2 and TRBJ2-1; 7 bases align to TRBD2. This CDR3 has 17 amino acids. Germline V gene sequence: CDR1 SGHTA, CDR2 FQGNSA. V trimming: 1 base; J trimming: 9 bases; junction bases outside the gene matches: 15. CDR3 DNA: TGTGCCAGCAGCTTAGTCTTGGTGGGTATCTGGGGGGGTGAGCAGTTCTTC. Protein: CASSLVLVGIWGGEQFF.

The chain uses TRBV4-1 and TRBJ1-2; a weak D match, TRBD1 (6 bases). V lost 1 base and J lost 5, with 23 bases in between. This CDR3 has 18 amino acids. The germline V gene encodes CDR1 MGHRA and CDR2 YSYEKL. The CDR3 bases are TGCGCCAGCAGCCAAGCAGAAACCCGCGACAGGTCGCCATATGGCTACACCTTC. Translation gives CASSQAETRDRSPYGYTF.

This rearrangement joins TRBV30 to TRBJ1-2; D might be TRBD1 (5 bases). Trimming cost V 2 bases and J 6 bases, with 10 bases left between them. Germline CDR1 GTSNPN, CDR2 SVGIG (reference sequence). This CDR3 is 12 amino acids long. The CDR3 nucleotides read TGTGCCTGGAGTATTGGGGCCGATGGCTACACCTTC. Protein product: CAWSIGADGYTF. Combining the CDR3 with reference TRBV30 and TRBJ1-2 gives the whole variable domain SQTIHQWPATLVQPVGSPLSLECTVEGTSNPNLYWYRQAAGRGLQLLFYSVGIGQISSEVPQNLSASRPQDRQFILSSKKLLLSDSGFYLCAWSIGADGYTFGSGTRLTVV.

The V gene is TRBV7-8, the J gene TRBJ2-5, with D unresolved. Trimming took off 5 bases at V and 2 bases at J, with 15 bases between the two ends. CDR3 length equals 15 residues. Germline assignment: CDR1 SGHVS and CDR2 FQNEAQ. The CDR3 region is CASSTPPLRQETQYF. CDR3 DNA: TGTGCCAGCAGCACCCCTCCCCTGAGGCAAGAGACCCAGTACTTC.

The V and J genes are TRBV9 and TRBJ2-7; 7 nucleotides agree with TRBD2. The CDR3 is 15 amino acids. Per germline, CDR1 SGDLS and CDR2 YYNGEE. Trimming cost V 4 bases and J 2 bases; bases outside gene matches: 9. CDR3 in amino acids: CASSSLPGGTYEQYF. In nucleotides, the CDR3 is TGTGCCAGCAGCTCCCTGCCCGGGGGGACCTACGAGCAGTACTTC.

The table lists this clone with a few counts. J is TRBJ2-7 and V is TRBV4-3; 8 bases agree with TRBD1. Germline CDR1 reads LGHNA; CDR2 reads YSLEER. The CDR3 is 14 amino acids. V was pared by 0 bases and J by 9 bases, with 7 bases of the junction left unmatched. The CDR3 DNA sequence: TGCGCCAGCAGCCAAGAAAGACAGGGGTTGGGGCAGTACTTC. This gives the protein CASSQERQGLGQYF.

This clone was recorded a few times. This rearrangement joins TRBV27 to TRBJ1-2, with TRBD1 matching over 11 bases. The CDR3 has 15 amino acids. V was pared by 5 bases and J by 9 bases, with 11 bases of the junction left unmatched. CDR1 is MNHEY, CDR2 SMNVEV, per germline (reference sequence). CDR3 sequence: CASSPGTGGTFSYTF. DNA of the CDR3: TGTGCCAGCAGTCCTGGGACAGGGGGGACTTTCAGCTACACCTTC.